This T cell receptor beta chain derives from a study of T cells in Graves' hyperthyroidism and ophthalmopathy. The investigators amplified TCR beta CDR3 regions from RNA transcripts. A first-round RT-PCR of the TCR CDR3 used the HTBI primer set. TCRdb reprocessed the multiplex PCR reads with MiXCR, giving one entry per CDR3 protein. This table holds about 700,000 distinct CDR3 sequences, 45% found once. In the case of this clonotype: A read error may produce the germline difference seen at one junction end.

The CDR3 runs 14 residues. Per germline, CDR1 DFQATT and CDR2 SNEGSKA (reference sequence). V gene TRBV20-1 combines with J gene TRBJ2-5, with 8 bases identical to TRBD2. The clonotype was recovered from an adult man with Graves' disease, either hyperthyroidism or ophthalmopathy (not recorded which). The sequenced material came from peripheral blood or thyroid tissue (not recorded which). CDR3: CSASPSGQQGTQYF. The CDR3 DNA reads as TGCAGTGCTAGCCCTAGCGGGCAACAAGGGACCCAGTACTTC.